The clone carrying this T cell receptor (beta chain) was found many times. Its specificity is unknown. These data originate in a study of T cell repertoires in cytomegalovirus infection. About the study: Public TCR beta signatures provided an indication of both CMV infection and a matching HLA type. General study points: Clonotypes of TCR beta that were HLA-C-restricted and CMV-specific dominated the ex vivo response.

TCRdb reprocessed the reads with MiXCR, giving one entry per CDR3 protein. The sample holds approximately 76,000 distinct CDR3 sequences, around 3.5% seen once. In germline, CDR1 is LNHDA, CDR2 SQIVND (reference sequence). J gave up 0 bases and V 10 bases, and 3 bases lay outside the gene matches. CDR3 length: 14 residues. The chain couples TRBV19 to TRBJ2-7; 13 nucleotides line up with TRBD2. The sequencing input was PBMCs. The clonotype comes from a human donor in good health (CMV status not recorded). Some clones in this sample may be carry-over from other donors' samples. CDR3 sequence (DNA): TGTGCCACGGGACTAGCGGGGCCCTCCTACGAGCAGTACTTC. This codes for CATGLAGPSYEQYF.